Sequencing of this TCR beta chain was carried out in a study of cytomegalovirus exposure and HLA in healthy donors. With respect to this clone: The antigen is not known.

Trimming took off 4 bases at V and 8 bases at J, with 12 bases between the two ends. Per the germline V gene, CDR1 is SGHRS and CDR2 is YFSETQ. The CDR3 covers 12 residues. Study-wide results and caveats: It was taken for granted in presence/absence analyses that sequencing depth across donors was roughly uniform. Reportedly, HLA-A and HLA-B alleles of most subjects were accurately predicted from TCR beta. It was reported that the classifier diagnosed cytomegalovirus status with high specificity and sensitivity in both the original and validation cohorts.

The PCR was carried out with 60 Vbeta primers and 13 Jbeta primers. Sequencing used immunoSEQ multiplex PCR; TCRdb keeps in-frame clones, though not all of them. The sample records roughly 120,000 clones, over 6.5% being singletons. Sequenced material: PBMCs. The chain links TRBV5-1 to TRBJ1-2; no clear D. This sequence was found in a middle-aged woman in good health and CMV-seropositive. CDR3 loop: CASSLRTGGYTF. For the CDR3, the DNA is TGCGCCAGCAGCCTAAGGACTGGCGGCTACACCTTC.